A selection of T cell receptor beta chains follows, all from one sample in a study of T cell responses to AZD1222 COVID-19 vaccine. Using immunoSEQ multiplex PCR, the repertoire was profiled, and TCRdb retains in-frame clones only, with some absent. The sample shows 120,000 or so clones, around 88% of them seen only once. This material consisted of peripheral blood, taken on day 0 of AZD1222 vaccination. The origin of the receptors is an adult in good health. The CDR3 runs from the conserved cysteine through the conserved F or W. D genes are given only for firm matches. Where a row states a size, it is once, few, many or the class of an expanded clone; other rows omit it.

abundance	v_gene	d_gene	j_gene	CDR3aa	CDR3nt
-	TRBV6-5	TRBD1	TRBJ1-2	CASSVRDRANYGYTF	TGTGCCAGCAGCGTACGGGACAGGGCAAACTATGGCTACACCTTC
once	TRBV7-2	-	TRBJ1-5	CASSFFLTADQPQHF	TGTGCCAGCAGCTTCTTCCTGACGGCGGATCAGCCCCAGCATTTT
once	TRBV18	TRBD1	TRBJ1-1	CASSGTGGTEAFF	TGTGCCAGCTCCGGGACAGGGGGCACTGAAGCTTTCTTT
-	TRBV6-5	-	TRBJ1-1	CASSTVGRIYTEAFF	TGTGCCAGCAGTACCGTCGGTCGGATATATACTGAAGCTTTCTTT
-	TRBV3-1/TRBV3-2	-	TRBJ1-2	CASSQDAAPGGYTF	TGTGCCAGCAGCCAAGATGCGGCCCCCGGTGGCTACACCTTC
-	TRBV11-2	-	TRBJ1-3	CASSSGLAGNTIYF	TGTGCCAGCAGCTCGGGGCTTGCTGGAAACACCATATATTTT
-	TRBV11-2	-	TRBJ1-1	CASSWDNENTEAFF	TGTGCCAGCAGCTGGGACAACGAGAACACTGAAGCTTTCTTT
-	TRBV28	-	TRBJ1-5	CASSSTSNQPQHF	TGTGCCAGCAGTTCAACTAGCAATCAGCCCCAGCATTTT
-	TRBV18	TRBD1	TRBJ1-6	CASHGQGSYNSPLHF	TGTGCCAGCCACGGACAGGGCTCCTATAATTCACCCCTCCACTTT
once	TRBV4-3	-	TRBJ2-2	CASSSTPTNTGELFF	TGCGCCAGCAGCAGCACCCCGACGAACACCGGGGAGCTGTTTTTT
-	TRBV28	-	TRBJ1-2	CASSAPGTSYGYTF	TGTGCCAGCAGTGCGCCCGGGACAAGCTATGGCTACACCTTC
-	TRBV5-1	-	TRBJ2-2	CASSLVGGELFF	TGCGCCAGCAGCTTGGTAGGCGGGGAGCTGTTTTTT
-	TRBV27	-	TRBJ1-6	CASRGFLRQVNSPLHF	TGTGCCAGCAGGGGGTTTCTACGGCAGGTTAATTCACCCCTCCACTTT
-	TRBV5-1	TRBD1	TRBJ2-7	CASSHGAGTEGYEQYF	TGCGCCAGCAGCCACGGGGCCGGGACAGAGGGCTACGAGCAGTACTTC
-	TRBV13	-	TRBJ2-2	CASSLWGAYTGELFF	TGTGCCAGCAGCTTGTGGGGGGCCTACACCGGGGAGCTGTTTTTT